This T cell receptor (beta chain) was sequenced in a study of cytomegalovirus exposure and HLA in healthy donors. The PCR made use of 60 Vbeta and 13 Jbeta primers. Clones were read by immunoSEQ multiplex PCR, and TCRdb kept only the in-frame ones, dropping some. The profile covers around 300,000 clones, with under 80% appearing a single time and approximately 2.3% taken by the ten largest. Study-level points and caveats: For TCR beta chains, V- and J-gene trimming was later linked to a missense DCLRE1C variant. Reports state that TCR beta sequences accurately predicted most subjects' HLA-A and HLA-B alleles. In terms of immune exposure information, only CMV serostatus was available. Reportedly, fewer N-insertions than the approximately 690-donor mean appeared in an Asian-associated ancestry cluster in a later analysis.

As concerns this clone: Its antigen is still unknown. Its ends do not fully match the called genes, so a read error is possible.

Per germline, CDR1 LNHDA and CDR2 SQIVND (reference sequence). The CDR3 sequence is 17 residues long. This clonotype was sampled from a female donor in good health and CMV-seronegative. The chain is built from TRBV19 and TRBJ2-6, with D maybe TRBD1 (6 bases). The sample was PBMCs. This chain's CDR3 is CVSSIWEGGTGANVLTF. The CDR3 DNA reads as TGTGTCAGTAGTATTTGGGAAGGGGGTACCGGGGCCAACGTCCTGACTTTC.